This T cell receptor beta chain was obtained from a study of STAT5B mutations in CD4+ large granular lymphocyte leukemia. Produced via immunoSEQ multiplex PCR; TCRdb's table is partial and in-frame only. The sample includes under 8,500 clones, just under 90% of them seen just once. Per the germline V gene, CDR1 is SEHNR and CDR2 is FQNEAQ (reference sequence). The junction had 12 bases not matched to a gene; V was cut back by 5 bases and J by 5 bases. The CDR3 spans 17 residues. The chain joins TRBV7-9 to TRBJ2-7, with 13 bases identical to TRBD2. The sequence derives from a woman in her sixties or seventies with CD4+ T-cell large granular lymphocyte leukemia. The sequencing input was PBMCs. The CDR3 is CASSQGTSGARHHEQYF. The CDR3, as DNA: TGTGCCAGCAGCCAGGGGACTAGCGGGGCCCGGCACCACGAGCAGTACTTC.